This is a list of T cell receptor beta chains from one sample in a study of T cell responses to AZD1222 COVID-19 vaccine. Assay: immunoSEQ multiplex PCR; the TCRdb copy retains only in-frame clones and omits some. There are 140,000 to 150,000 clones in the sample; approximately 90% occur only once, and approximately 15% lies in the top ten. Source: peripheral blood, taken on day 0 of AZD1222 vaccination. The source is an adult in good health. Each CDR3 is given without its conserved first and last residue.

CDR3 protein: AWNLLGNTEAF; V gene: TRBV30; J gene: TRBJ1-1
CDR3 protein: ATSDLEKGRSEQY; V gene: TRBV24-1; J gene: TRBJ2-7
CDR3 protein: ASRTYTGELF; V gene: TRBV4-3; J gene: TRBJ2-2
CDR3 protein: ASRAAQGNYGYT; V gene: TRBV6-6; J gene: TRBJ1-2
CDR3 protein: ASSLVARSGNTGELF; V gene: TRBV7-6; J gene: TRBJ2-2
CDR3 protein: ASSSQVMNYGYT; V gene: TRBV6-5; J gene: TRBJ1-2
CDR3 protein: ASSPYVDTEAF; V gene: TRBV18; J gene: TRBJ1-1
CDR3 protein: ASSYSGRRSYGYT; V gene: TRBV6-5; J gene: TRBJ1-2
CDR3 protein: ASRREGLSTDTQY; V gene: TRBV6-4; J gene: TRBJ2-3
CDR3 protein: ASSFTSGLRGNEQF; V gene: TRBV5-1; J gene: TRBJ2-1
CDR3 protein: ALEQGVNTEAF; V gene: TRBV30; J gene: TRBJ1-1
CDR3 protein: ASSYPDGNTGELF; V gene: TRBV6-5; J gene: TRBJ2-2
CDR3 protein: ASSPVASTKGHYGYT; V gene: TRBV5-8; J gene: TRBJ1-2
CDR3 protein: ASSSLAGNEQF; V gene: TRBV7-2; J gene: TRBJ2-1
CDR3 protein: ATSDPDKETQY; V gene: TRBV24-1; J gene: TRBJ2-5
CDR3 protein: ASSFRGDRHYGYT; V gene: TRBV7-3; J gene: TRBJ1-2
CDR3 protein: ASSPPSPYTDTQY; V gene: TRBV18; J gene: TRBJ2-3
CDR3 protein: ASSKAREVHIRYGYT; V gene: TRBV21-1; J gene: TRBJ1-2
CDR3 protein: AWAQEAVGGYT; V gene: TRBV30; J gene: TRBJ1-2
CDR3 protein: ASSPPGTGNIQY; V gene: TRBV6-5; J gene: TRBJ2-4
CDR3 protein: ASSLQGAGTEAF; V gene: TRBV27; J gene: TRBJ1-1
CDR3 protein: AIPRGSSYNEQF; V gene: TRBV2; J gene: TRBJ2-1
CDR3 protein: AISARDNQPQH; V gene: TRBV10-3; J gene: TRBJ1-5
CDR3 protein: ASSPRRVGTEAF; V gene: TRBV18; J gene: TRBJ1-1
CDR3 protein: ASSLPLAGGTGNEQF; V gene: TRBV28; J gene: TRBJ2-1
CDR3 protein: ASSLYRGDEKLF; V gene: TRBV5-8; J gene: TRBJ1-4
CDR3 protein: ASSLPTGYYDYGYT; V gene: TRBV28; J gene: TRBJ1-2
CDR3 protein: ASSLFINSPTIY; V gene: TRBV27; J gene: TRBJ1-3
CDR3 protein: ASSPANTDTQY; V gene: TRBV19; J gene: TRBJ2-3
CDR3 protein: ASSYQSLGWEQF; V gene: TRBV6-5; J gene: TRBJ2-1